This T cell receptor beta chain stems from a study of blood T cell repertoires in COVID-19. Here immunoSEQ multiplex PCR was the method, and the copy in TCRdb shows in-frame clones only, minus some. The table has around 45,000 clones, 75% to 95% seen once; the top ten hold approximately 6.4%. The CDR3 contains 15 residues. The V end was cut by 5 bases, the J end by 3 bases, with 15 bases between. Germline V lookup: CDR1 SGHTA, CDR2 FQGTGA. The sequenced sample consisted of peripheral blood. This sequence originates from a man between 70 and 80 years old with active COVID-19. The chain links TRBV7-3 to TRBJ2-3, with D possibly TRBD2 on 6 matching bases. The CDR3 bases are TGTGCCAGCAGCCTATTTGCGGGGAAGACAGATACGCAGTATTTT. As protein: CASSLFAGKTDTQYF.